This T cell receptor beta chain comes out of a study of blood T cell repertoires in COVID-19. This table comes from immunoSEQ multiplex PCR, and its TCRdb copy is limited to in-frame clones, with some not included. The sample carries under 200,000 clones, 80% to 90% recorded once. Germline CDR1 is SGHKS and CDR2 is YYEKEE (reference sequence). This CDR3 is built from 17 residues. With 4 bases removed from V and 5 bases from J, the gap between germline ends came to 22 bases. This rearrangement joins TRBV5-5 to TRBJ2-1, with D perhaps TRBD1 (5 bases). This TCR was recovered from a woman between 70 and 85 years old with COVID-19, enrolled during active disease. The sequenced material came from peripheral blood. CDR3 residues: CASSPISRRGSHNEQFF. CDR3 nucleotides: TGTGCCAGCAGCCCGATATCAAGAAGGGGTTCCCACAATGAGCAGTTCTTC.